A single TCR beta chain is shown here with its context. PCR was performed using 60 Vbeta and 13 Jbeta primers. Sequenced by immunoSEQ multiplex PCR; TCRdb stores in-frame clones only, minus some. The sample lists 130,000 or so clones; just under 80% were seen once. The data stem from a study of cytomegalovirus exposure and HLA in healthy donors. Study information: The early release's HLA-typed donors yielded approximately 85 million unique TCRs.

V shed 5 bases and J 3 bases; nucleotides not matched to a gene: 15. The CDR3 runs 18 residues. Germline V gene lookup returns CDR1 SNHLY and CDR2 FYNNEI. The specimen sequenced was PBMCs. The sequence was collected from a male donor in good health and CMV-seronegative. The V gene is TRBV2, the J gene TRBJ2-3; 9 bases line up with TRBD2. CDR3 DNA: TGTGCCAGCAGTCCTCTGCGGGGGGGCGGGTCGCGGACAGATACGCAGTATTTT. Protein sequence: CASSPLRGGGSRTDTQYF.